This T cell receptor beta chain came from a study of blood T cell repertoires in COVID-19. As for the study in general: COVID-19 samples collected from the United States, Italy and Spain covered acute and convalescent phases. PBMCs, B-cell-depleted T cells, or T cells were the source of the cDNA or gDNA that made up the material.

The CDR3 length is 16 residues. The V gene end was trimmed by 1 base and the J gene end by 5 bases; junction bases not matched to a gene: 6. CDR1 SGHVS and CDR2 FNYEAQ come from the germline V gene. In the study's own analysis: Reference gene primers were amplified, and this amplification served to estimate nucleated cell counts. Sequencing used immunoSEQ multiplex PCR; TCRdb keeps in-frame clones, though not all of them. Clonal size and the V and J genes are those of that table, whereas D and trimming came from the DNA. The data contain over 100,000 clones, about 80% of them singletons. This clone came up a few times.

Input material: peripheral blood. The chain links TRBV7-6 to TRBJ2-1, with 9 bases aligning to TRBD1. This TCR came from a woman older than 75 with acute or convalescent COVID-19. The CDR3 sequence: CASSLDRDRANNEQFF. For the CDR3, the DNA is TGTGCCAGCAGCTTAGACCGGGACAGGGCCAACAATGAGCAGTTCTTC. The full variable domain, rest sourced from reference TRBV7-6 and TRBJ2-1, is GAGVSQSPRYKVTKRGQDVALRCDPISGHVSLYWYRQALGQGPEFLTYFNYEAQQDKSGLPNDRFSAERPEGSISTLTIQRTEQRDSAMYRCASSLDRDRANNEQFFGPGTRLTVL.